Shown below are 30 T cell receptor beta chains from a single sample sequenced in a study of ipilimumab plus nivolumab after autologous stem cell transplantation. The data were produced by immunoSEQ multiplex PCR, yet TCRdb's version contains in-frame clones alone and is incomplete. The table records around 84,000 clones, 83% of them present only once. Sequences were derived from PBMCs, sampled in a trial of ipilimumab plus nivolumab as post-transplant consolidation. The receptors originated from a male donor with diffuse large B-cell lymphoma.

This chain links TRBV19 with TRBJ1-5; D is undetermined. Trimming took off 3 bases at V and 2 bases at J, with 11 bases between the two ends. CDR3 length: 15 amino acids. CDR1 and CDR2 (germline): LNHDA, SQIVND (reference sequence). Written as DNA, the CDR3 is TGTGCCAGTAGTATCAGTTTGGCGGGCAATCAGCCCCAGCATTTT. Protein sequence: CASSISLAGNQPQHF.

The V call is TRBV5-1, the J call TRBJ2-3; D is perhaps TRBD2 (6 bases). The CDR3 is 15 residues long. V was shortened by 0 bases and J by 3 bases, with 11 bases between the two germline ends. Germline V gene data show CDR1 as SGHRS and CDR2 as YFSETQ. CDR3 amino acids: CASSLEGRGTDTQYF. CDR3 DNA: TGCGCCAGCAGCTTGGAGGGTCGGGGGACAGATACGCAGTATTTT.

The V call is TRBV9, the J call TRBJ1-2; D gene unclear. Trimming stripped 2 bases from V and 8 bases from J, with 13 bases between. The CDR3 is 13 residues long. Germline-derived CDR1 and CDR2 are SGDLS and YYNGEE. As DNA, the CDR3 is TGTGCCAGCAGCGTCAACACCCTTGGAGGCTACACCTTC. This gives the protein CASSVNTLGGYTF.

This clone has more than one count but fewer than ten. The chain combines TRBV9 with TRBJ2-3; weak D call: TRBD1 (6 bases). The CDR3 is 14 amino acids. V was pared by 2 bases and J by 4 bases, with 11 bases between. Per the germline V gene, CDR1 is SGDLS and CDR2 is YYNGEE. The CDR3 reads CASSVEGGADTQYF. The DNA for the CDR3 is TGTGCCAGCAGCGTTGAAGGGGGAGCAGATACGCAGTATTTT.

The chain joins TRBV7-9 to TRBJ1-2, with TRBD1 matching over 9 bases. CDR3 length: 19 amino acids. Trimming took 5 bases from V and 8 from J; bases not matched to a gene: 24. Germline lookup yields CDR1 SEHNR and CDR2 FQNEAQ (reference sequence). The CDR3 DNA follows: TGTGCCAGCAGCCAGGGACAGGGTTTGTTCACCGTATTACGTCGGGGCTACACCTTC. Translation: CASSQGQGLFTVLRRGYTF. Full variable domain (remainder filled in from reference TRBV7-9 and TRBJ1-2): DTGVSQNPRHKITKRGQNVTFRCDPISEHNRLYWYRQTLGQGPEFLTYFQNEAQLEKSRLLSDRFSAERPKGSFSTLEIQRTEQGDSAMYLCASSQGQGLFTVLRRGYTFGSGTRLTVV.

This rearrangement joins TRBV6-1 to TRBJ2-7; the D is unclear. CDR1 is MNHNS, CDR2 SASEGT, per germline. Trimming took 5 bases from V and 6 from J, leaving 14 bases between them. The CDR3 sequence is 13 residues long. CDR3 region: CASSSSGDLEQYF. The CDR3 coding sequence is TGTGCCAGCAGTTCGTCGGGTGACCTCGAGCAGTACTTC.

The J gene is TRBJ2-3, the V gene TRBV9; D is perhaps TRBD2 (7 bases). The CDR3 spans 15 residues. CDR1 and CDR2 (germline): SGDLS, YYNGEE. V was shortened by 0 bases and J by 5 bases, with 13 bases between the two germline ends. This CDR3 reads CASSVVGGALDTQYF. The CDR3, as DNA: TGTGCCAGCAGCGTAGTTGGGGGGGCCTTAGATACGCAGTATTTT.

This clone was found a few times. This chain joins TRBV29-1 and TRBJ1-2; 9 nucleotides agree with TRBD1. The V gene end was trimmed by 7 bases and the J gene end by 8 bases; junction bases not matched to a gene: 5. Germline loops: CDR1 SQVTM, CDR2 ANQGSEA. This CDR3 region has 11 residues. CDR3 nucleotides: TGCAGCGCCCTGACAGGGGGAGGCTACACCTTC. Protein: CSALTGGGYTF. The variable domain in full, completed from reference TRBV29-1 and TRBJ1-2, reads SAVISQKPSRDICQRGTSLTIQCQVDSQVTMMFWYRQQPGQSLTLIATANQGSEATYESGFVIDKFPISRPNLTFSTLTVSNMSPEDSSIYLCSALTGGGYTFGSGTRLTVV.

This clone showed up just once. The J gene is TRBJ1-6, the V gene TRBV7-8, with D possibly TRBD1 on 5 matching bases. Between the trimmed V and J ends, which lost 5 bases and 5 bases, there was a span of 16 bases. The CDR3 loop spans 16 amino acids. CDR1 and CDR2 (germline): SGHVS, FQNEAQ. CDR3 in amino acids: CASSPRGRGDNSPLHF. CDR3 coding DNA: TGTGCCAGCAGCCCCCGGGGCCGAGGAGATAATTCACCCCTCCACTTT.

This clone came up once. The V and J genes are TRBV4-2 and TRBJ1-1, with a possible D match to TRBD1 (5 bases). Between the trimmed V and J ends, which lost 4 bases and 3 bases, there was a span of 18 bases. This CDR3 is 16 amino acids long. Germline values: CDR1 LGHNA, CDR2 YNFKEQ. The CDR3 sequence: CASSRGIGREDTEAFF. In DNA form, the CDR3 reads TGTGCCAGCAGCCGAGGAATAGGCAGGGAGGACACTGAAGCTTTCTTT.

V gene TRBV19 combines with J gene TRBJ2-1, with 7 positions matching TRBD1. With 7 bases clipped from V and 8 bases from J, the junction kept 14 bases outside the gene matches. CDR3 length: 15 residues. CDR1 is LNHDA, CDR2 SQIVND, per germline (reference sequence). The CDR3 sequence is CASTPQGEAIDEQFF. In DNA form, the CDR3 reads TGTGCCAGTACCCCCCAGGGGGAAGCCATCGATGAGCAGTTCTTC.

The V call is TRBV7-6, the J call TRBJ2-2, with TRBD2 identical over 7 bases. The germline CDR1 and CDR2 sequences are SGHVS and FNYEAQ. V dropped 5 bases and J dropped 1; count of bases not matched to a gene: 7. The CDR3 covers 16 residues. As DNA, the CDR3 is TGTGCCAGCAGCCTAGATGGGGGGGTGAACACCGGGGAGCTGTTTTTT. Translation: CASSLDGGVNTGELFF.

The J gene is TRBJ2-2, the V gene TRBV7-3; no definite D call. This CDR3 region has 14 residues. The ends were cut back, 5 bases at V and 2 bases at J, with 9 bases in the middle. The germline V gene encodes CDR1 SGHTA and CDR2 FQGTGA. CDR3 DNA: TGTGCCAGCAGCCCCGGGCTCAACACCGGGGAGCTGTTTTTT. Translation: CASSPGLNTGELFF.

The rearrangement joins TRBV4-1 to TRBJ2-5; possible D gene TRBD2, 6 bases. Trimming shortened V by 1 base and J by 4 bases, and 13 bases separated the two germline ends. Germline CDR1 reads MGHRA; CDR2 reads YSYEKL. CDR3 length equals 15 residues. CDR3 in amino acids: CASSQVRGPGETQYF. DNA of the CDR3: TGCGCCAGCAGCCAAGTGCGGGGCCCGGGAGAGACCCAGTACTTC.

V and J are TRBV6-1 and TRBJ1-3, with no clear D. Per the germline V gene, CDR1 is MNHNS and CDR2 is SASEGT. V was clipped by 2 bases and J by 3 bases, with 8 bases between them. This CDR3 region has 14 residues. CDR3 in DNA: TGTGCCAGCAGTGAACTGTCTGGTGGAAACACCATATATTTT. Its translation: CASSELSGGNTIYF.

CDR3 amino acids: CASSFDRPTSYEQYF. DNA of the CDR3: TGTGCCAGCAGCTTCGACAGGCCAACTTCCTACGAGCAGTACTTC. The J gene is TRBJ2-7, the V gene TRBV7-2, with a possible D match to TRBD1 (6 bases). The V gene lost 3 bases and the J gene lost 1 base, with 13 bases spanning the gap. CDR3 length: 15 amino acids. Germline V lookup: CDR1 SGHTA, CDR2 FQGNSA.

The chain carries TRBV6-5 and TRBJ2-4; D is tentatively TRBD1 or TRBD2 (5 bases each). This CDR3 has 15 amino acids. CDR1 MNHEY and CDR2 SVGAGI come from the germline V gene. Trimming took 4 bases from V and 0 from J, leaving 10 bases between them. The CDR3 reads CASSSLGVAKNIQYF. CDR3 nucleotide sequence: TGTGCCAGCAGTTCTTTGGGGGTAGCCAAAAACATTCAGTACTTC.

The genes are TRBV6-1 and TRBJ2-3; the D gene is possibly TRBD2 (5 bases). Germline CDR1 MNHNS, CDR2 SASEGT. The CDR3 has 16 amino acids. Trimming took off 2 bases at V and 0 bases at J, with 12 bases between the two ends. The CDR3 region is CASSEPGSKSTDTQYF. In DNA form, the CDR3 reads TGTGCCAGCAGTGAACCGGGGAGCAAGAGCACAGATACGCAGTATTTT.

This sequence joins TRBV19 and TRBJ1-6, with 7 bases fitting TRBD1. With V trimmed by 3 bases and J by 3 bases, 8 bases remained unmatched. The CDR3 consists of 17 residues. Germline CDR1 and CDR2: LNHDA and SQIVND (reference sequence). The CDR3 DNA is TGTGCCAGTAGTATGGATAGGGGGCCTGTCTATAATTCACCCCTCCACTTT. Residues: CASSMDRGPVYNSPLHF.

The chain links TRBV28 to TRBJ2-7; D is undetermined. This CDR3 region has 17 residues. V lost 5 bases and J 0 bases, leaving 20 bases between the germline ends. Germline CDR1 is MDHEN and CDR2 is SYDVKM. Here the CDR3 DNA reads TGTGCCAGCAGTCCGAACCCCTTCGATGTTGGCTCCTACGAGCAGTACTTC. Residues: CASSPNPFDVGSYEQYF.

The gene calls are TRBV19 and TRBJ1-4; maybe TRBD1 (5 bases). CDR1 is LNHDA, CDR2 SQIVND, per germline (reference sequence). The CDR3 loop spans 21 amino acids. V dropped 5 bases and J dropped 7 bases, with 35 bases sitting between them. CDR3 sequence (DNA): TGTGCCAGTAGTGTATTCCCCGACGGGACCAGCACTCCCAGAGGGTCTGAAAAACTGTTTTTT. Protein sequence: CASSVFPDGTSTPRGSEKLFF.

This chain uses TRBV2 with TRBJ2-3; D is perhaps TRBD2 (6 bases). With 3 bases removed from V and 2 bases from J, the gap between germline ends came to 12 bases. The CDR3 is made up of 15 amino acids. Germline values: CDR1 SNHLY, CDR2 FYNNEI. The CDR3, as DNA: TGTGCCAGCAGTGAGGCGGGGACGAACACAGATACGCAGTATTTT. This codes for CASSEAGTNTDTQYF.

The CDR3 DNA reads TGTGCCAGCAGCTTAGTGGTAGGACTAGGCGAGCAGTACTTC. It specifies CASSLVVGLGEQYF. The chain carries TRBV11-2 and TRBJ2-7; 7 bases are a match to TRBD2. The germline V gene has CDR1 SGHAT and CDR2 FQNNGV. The CDR3 has 14 amino acids. The trim removed 1 base at V and 6 bases at J, leaving 6 bases unmatched.

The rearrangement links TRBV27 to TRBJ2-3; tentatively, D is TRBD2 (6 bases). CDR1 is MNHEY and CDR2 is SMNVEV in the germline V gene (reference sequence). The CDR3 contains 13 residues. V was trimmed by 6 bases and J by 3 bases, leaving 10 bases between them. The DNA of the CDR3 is TGTGCCAGCAGCCCCCTAGCGACAGATACGCAGTATTTT. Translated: CASSPLATDTQYF.

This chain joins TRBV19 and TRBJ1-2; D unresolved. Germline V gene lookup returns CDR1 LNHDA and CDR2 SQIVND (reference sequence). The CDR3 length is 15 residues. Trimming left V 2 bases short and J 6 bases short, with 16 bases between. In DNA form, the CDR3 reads TGTGCCAGTAGTATACACAGCTTCCGACGGGATGGCTACACCTTC. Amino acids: CASSIHSFRRDGYTF.

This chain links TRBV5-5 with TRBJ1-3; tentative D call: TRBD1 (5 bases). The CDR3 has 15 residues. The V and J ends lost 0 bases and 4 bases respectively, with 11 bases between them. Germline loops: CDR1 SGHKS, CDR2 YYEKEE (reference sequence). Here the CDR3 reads CASSLDQGRGNTIYF. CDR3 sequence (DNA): TGTGCCAGCAGCTTGGATCAGGGCCGAGGAAACACCATATATTTT.

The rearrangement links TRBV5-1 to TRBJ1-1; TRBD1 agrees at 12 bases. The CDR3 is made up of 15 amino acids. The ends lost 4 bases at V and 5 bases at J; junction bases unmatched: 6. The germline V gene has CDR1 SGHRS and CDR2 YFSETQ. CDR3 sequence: CASSPGQGARTEAFF. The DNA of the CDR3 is TGCGCCAGCAGCCCGGGACAGGGGGCGAGGACTGAAGCTTTCTTT.

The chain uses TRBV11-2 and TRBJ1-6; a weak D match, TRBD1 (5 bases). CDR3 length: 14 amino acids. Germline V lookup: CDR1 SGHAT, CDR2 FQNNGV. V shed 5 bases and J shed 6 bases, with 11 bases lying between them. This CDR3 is CASSHLGGNSPLHF. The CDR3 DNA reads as TGTGCCAGCAGCCACCTTGGGGGTAATTCACCCCTCCACTTT.

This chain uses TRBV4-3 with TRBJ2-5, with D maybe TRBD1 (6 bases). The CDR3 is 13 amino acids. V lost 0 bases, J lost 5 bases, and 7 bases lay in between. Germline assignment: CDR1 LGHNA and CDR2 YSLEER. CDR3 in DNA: TGCGCCAGCAGCCAAGACAGGGGTGAGACCCAGTACTTC. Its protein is CASSQDRGETQYF.

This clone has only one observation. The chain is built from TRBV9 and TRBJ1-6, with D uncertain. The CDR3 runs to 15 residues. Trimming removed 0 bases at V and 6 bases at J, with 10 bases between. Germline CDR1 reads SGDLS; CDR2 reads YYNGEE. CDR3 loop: CASSVGGRRNSPLHF. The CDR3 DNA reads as TGTGCCAGCAGCGTAGGTGGCCGGCGTAATTCACCCCTCCACTTT.